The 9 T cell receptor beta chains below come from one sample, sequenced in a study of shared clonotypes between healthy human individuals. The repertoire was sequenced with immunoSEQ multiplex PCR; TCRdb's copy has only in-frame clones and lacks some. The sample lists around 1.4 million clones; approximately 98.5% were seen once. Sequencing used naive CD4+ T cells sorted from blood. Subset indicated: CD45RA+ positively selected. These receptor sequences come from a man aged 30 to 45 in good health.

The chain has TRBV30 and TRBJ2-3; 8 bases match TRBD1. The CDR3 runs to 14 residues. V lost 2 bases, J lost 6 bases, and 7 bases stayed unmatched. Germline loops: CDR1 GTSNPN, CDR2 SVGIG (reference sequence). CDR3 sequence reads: CAWSPGGRRDTQYF. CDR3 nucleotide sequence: TGTGCCTGGAGTCCAGGGGGCCGTCGGGATACGCAGTATTTT.

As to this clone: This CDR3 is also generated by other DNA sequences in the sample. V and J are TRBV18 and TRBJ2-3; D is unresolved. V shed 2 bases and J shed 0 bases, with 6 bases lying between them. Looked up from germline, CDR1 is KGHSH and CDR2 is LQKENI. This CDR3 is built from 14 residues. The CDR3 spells CASSPTSSTDTQYF. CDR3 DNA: TGTGCCAGCTCACCAACATCTAGCACAGATACGCAGTATTTT. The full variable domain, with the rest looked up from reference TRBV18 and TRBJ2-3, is NAGVMQNPRHLVRRRGQEARLRCSPMKGHSHVYWYRQLPEEGLKFMVYLQKENIIDESGMPKERFSAEFPKEGPSILRIQQVVRGDSAAYFCASSPTSSTDTQYFGPGTRLTVL.

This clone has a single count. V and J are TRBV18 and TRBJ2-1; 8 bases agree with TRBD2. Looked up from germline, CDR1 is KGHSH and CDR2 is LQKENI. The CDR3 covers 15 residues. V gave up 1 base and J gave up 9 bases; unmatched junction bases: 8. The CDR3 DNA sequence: TGTGCCAGCTCACCACGGGAGCGGGAGTCAAGTGAGCAGTTCTTC. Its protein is CASSPRERESSEQFF.

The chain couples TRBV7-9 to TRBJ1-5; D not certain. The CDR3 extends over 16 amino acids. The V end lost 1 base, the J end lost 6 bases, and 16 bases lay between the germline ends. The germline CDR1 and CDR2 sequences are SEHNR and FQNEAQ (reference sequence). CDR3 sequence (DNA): TGTGCCAGCAGCTTAGGTGGCGGGGTCCTCGGTCAGCCCCAGCATTTT. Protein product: CASSLGGGVLGQPQHF.

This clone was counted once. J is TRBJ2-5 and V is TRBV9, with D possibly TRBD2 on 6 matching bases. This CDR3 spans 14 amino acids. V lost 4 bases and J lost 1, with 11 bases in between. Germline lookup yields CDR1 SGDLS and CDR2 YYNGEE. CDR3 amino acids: CASSRGSGQETQYF. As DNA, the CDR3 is TGTGCCAGCAGCCGCGGTAGCGGCCAAGAGACCCAGTACTTC.

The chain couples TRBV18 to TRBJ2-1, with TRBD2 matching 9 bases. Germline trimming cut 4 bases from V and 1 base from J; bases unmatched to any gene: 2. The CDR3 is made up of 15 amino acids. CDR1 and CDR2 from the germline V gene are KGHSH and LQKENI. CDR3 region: CASSQTSGSYNEQFF. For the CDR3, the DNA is TGTGCCAGCTCACAGACTAGCGGTTCCTACAATGAGCAGTTCTTC.

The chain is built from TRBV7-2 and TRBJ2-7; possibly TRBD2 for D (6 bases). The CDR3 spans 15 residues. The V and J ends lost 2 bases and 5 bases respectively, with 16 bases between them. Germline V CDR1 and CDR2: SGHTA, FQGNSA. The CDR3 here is CASSLTGVGTNEQYF. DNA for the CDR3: TGTGCCAGCAGCTTAACGGGAGTGGGAACGAACGAGCAGTACTTC. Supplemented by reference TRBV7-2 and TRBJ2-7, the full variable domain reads GAGVSQSPSNKVTEKGKDVELRCDPISGHTALYWYRQSLGQGLEFLIYFQGNSAPDKSGLPSDRFSAERTGGSVSTLTIQRTQQEDSAVYLCASSLTGVGTNEQYFGPGTRLTVT.

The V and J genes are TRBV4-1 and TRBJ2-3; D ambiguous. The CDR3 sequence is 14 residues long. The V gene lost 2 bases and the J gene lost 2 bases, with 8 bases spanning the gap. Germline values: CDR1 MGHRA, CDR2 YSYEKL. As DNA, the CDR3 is TGCGCCAGCAGCCAATTAACTTACACAGATACGCAGTATTTT. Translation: CASSQLTYTDTQYF.

CDR3 loop: CASSQTSPSASSYNEQFF. As DNA, the CDR3 is TGCGCCAGCAGCCAAACTTCGCCTAGCGCGAGCTCCTACAATGAGCAGTTCTTC. This chain joins TRBV4-1 and TRBJ2-1; tentative D call: TRBD2 (6 bases). CDR1 MGHRA and CDR2 YSYEKL come from the germline V gene. The V gene lost 2 bases and the J gene lost 0 bases, with 17 bases spanning the gap. The CDR3 is 18 amino acids.